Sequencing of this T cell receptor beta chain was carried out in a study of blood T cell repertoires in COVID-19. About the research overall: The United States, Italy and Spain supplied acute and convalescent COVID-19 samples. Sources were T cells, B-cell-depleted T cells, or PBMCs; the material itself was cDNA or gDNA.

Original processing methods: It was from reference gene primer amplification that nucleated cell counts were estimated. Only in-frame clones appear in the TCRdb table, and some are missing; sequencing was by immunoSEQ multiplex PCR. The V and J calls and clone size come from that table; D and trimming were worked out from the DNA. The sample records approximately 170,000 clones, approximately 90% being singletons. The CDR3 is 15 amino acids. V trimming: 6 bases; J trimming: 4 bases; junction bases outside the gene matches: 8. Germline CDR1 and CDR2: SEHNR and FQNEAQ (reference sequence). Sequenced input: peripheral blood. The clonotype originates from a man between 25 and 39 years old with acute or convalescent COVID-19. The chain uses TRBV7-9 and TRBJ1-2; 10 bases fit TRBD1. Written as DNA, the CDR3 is TGTGCCAGCAGTCCCCCGACAGGGGGCGCCTATGGCTACACCTTC. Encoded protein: CASSPPTGGAYGYTF.